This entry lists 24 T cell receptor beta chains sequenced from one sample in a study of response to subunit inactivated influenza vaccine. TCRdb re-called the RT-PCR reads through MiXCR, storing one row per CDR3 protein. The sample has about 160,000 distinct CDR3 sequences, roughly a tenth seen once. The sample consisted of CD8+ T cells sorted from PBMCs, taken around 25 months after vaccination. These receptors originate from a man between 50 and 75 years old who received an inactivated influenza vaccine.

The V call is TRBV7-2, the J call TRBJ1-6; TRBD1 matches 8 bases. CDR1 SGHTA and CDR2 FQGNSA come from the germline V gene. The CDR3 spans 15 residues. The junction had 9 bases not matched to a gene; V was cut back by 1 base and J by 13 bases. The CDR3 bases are TGTGCCAGCAGCTTAGAGAGACAGGGGCCGGGCCCCCTCCACTTT. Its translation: CASSLERQGPGPLHF.

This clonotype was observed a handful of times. CDR3 region: CASSITSGNYEQYF. The DNA for the CDR3 is TGTGCCAGTAGTATAACTAGCGGGAACTACGAGCAGTACTTC. The chain recombines TRBV19 with TRBJ2-7; TRBD2 aligns across 10 bases. V was clipped by 2 bases and J by 3 bases; unmatched bases: 1. Germline CDR1 and CDR2: LNHDA and SQIVND (reference sequence). The CDR3 totals 14 residues.

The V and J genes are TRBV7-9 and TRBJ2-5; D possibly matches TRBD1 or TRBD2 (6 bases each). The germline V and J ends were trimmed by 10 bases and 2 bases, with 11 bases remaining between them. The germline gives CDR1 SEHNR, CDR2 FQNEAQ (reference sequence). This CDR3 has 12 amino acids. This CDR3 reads CATRGGQETQYF. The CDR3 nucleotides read TGTGCCACCAGGGGAGGTCAAGAGACCCAGTACTTC.

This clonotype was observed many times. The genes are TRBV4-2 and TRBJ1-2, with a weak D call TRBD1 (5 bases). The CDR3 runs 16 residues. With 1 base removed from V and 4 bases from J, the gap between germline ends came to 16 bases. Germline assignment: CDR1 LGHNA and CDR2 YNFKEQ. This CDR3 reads CASSQGLDEGSYGYTF. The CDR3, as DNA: TGTGCCAGCAGCCAAGGGTTGGATGAGGGGTCCTATGGCTACACCTTC.

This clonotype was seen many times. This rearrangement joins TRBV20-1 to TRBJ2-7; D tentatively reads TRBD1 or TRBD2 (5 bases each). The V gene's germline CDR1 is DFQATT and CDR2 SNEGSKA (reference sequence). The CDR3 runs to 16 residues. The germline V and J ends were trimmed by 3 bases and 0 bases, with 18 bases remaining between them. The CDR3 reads CSARDQIGGPSYEQYF. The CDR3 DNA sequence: TGCAGTGCTAGGGACCAAATTGGGGGTCCCTCCTACGAGCAGTACTTC.

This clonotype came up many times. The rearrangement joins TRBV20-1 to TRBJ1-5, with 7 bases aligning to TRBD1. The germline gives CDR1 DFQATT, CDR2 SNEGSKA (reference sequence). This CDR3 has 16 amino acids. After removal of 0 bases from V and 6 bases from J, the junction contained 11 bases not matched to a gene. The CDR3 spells CSARDIATGSSQPQHF. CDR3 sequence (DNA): TGCAGTGCTAGAGACATTGCGACAGGGAGTAGTCAGCCCCAGCATTTT.

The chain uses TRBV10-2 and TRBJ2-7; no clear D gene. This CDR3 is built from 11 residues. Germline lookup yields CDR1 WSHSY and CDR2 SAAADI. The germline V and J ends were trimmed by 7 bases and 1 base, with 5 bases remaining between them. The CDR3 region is CASMGSYEQYF. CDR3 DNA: TGCGCCAGCATGGGGTCCTACGAGCAGTACTTC.

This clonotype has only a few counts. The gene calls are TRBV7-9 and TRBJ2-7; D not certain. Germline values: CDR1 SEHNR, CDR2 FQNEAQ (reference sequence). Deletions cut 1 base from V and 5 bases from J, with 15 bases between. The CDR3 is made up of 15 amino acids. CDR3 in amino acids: CASSLEPSKWNEQYF. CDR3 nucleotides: TGTGCCAGCAGCTTAGAGCCTAGTAAGTGGAACGAGCAGTACTTC.

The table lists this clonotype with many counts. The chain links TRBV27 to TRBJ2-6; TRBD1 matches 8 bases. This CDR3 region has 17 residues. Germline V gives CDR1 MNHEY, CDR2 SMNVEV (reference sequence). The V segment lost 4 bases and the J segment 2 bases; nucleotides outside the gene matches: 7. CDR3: CASSSGPTGAGANVLTF. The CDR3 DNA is TGTGCCAGCAGTTCCGGCCCGACAGGGGCTGGGGCCAACGTCCTGACTTTC.

The CDR3 reads CASSTGLAGGQGQFF. The CDR3, as DNA: TGTGCCAGCAGTACCGGACTAGCGGGGGGGCAGGGGCAGTTCTTC. V and J are TRBV6-1 and TRBJ2-1, with 15 bases identical to TRBD2. The CDR3 length is 15 residues. V shed 5 bases and J 12 bases; nucleotides not matched to a gene: 8. Germline V gene data show CDR1 as MNHNS and CDR2 as SASEGT.

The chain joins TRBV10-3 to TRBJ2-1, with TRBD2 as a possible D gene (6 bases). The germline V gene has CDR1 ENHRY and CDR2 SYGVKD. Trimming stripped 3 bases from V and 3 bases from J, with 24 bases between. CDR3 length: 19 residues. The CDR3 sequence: CAISDPLIGSSGFYNEQFF. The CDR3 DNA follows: TGTGCCATCAGTGACCCGTTAATTGGTAGTAGCGGTTTCTACAATGAGCAGTTCTTC.

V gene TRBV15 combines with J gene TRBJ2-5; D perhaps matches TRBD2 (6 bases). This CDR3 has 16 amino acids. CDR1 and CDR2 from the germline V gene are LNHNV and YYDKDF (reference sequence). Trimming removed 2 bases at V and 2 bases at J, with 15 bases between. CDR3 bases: TGTGCCACCAGCAGACTAGTGGGGACTTTACAAGAGACCCAGTACTTC. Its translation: CATSRLVGTLQETQYF. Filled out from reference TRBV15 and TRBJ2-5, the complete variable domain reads DAMVIQNPRYQVTQFGKPVTLSCSQTLNHNVMYWYQQKSSQAPKLLFHYYDKDFNNEADTPDNFQSRRPNTSFCFLDIRSPGLGDTAMYLCATSRLVGTLQETQYFGPGTRLLVL.

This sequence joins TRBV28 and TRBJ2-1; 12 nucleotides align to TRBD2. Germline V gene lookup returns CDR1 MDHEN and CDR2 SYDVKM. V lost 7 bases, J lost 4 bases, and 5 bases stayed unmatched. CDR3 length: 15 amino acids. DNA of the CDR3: TGTGCCAGCACCGAAACTAGCGGGGGGTACAATGAGCAGTTCTTC. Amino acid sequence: CASTETSGGYNEQFF.

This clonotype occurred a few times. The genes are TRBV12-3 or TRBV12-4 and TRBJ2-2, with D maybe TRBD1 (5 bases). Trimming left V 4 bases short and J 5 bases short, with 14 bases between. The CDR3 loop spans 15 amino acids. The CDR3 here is CASSSTRQRTGELFF. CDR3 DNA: TGTGCCAGCAGTTCCACCCGACAGCGAACCGGGGAGCTGTTTTTT.

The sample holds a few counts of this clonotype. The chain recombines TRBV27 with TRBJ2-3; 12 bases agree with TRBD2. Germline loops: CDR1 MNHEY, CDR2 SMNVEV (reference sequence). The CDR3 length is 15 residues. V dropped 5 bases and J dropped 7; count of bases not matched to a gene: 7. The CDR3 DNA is TGTGCCAGCAGTGTCCTAGCGGGGGGGCCAAATACGCAGTATTTT. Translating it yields CASSVLAGGPNTQYF.

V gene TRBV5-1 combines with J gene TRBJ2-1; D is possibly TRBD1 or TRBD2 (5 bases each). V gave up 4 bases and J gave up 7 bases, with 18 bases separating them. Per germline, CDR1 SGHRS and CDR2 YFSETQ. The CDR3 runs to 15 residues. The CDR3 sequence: CASSLGTTRLNEQFF. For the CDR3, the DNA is TGCGCCAGCAGCCTAGGGACGACCAGACTGAATGAGCAGTTCTTC. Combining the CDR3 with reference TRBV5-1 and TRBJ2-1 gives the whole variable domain KAGVTQTPRYLIKTRGQQVTLSCSPISGHRSVSWYQQTPGQGLQFLFEYFSETQRNKGNFPGRFSGRQFSNSRSEMNVSTLELGDSALYLCASSLGTTRLNEQFFGPGTRLTVL.

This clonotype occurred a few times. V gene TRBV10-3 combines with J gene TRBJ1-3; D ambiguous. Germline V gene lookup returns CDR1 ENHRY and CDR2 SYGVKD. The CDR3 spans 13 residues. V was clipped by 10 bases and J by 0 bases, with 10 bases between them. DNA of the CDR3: TGTGCCAGCTCCCTAGGCTCTGGAAACACCATATATTTT. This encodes CASSLGSGNTIYF.

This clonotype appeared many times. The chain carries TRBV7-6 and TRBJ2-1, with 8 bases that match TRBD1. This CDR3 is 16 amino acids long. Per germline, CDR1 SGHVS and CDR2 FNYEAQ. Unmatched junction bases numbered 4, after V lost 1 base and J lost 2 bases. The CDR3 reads CASSLGTGSAYNEQFF. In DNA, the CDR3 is TGTGCCAGCAGCTTAGGGACAGGGTCTGCCTACAATGAGCAGTTCTTC.

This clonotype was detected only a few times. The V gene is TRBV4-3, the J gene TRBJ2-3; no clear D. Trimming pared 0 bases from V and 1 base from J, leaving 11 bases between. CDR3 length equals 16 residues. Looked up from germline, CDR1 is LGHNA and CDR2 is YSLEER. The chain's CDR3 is CASSQDGRVRTDTQYF. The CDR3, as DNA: TGCGCCAGCAGCCAAGATGGTAGGGTCCGCACAGATACGCAGTATTTT.

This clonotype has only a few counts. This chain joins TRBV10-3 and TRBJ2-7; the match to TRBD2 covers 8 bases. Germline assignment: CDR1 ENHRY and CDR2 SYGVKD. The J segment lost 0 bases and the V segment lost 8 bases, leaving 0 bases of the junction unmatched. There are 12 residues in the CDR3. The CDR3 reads CAIRGGSYEQYF. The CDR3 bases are TGTGCCATCCGGGGGGGCTCCTACGAGCAGTACTTC.

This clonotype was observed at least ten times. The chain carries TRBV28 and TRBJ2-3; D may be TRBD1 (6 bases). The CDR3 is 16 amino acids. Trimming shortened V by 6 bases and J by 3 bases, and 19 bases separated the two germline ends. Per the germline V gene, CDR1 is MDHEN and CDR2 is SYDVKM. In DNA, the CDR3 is TGTGCCAGCAGAACTACAGGGCCCCCGTCAACAGATACGCAGTATTTT. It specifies CASRTTGPPSTDTQYF.

The CDR3 nucleotides are TGCGCCAGCAGCCACGGAACGGGGGGGGGAGAGACCCAGTACTTC. It codes for CASSHGTGGGETQYF. The rearrangement uses TRBV4-3 and TRBJ2-5; 8 bases fit TRBD2. The CDR3 extends over 15 amino acids. Germline assignment: CDR1 LGHNA and CDR2 YSLEER. V was clipped by 3 bases and J by 4 bases; unmatched bases: 7.

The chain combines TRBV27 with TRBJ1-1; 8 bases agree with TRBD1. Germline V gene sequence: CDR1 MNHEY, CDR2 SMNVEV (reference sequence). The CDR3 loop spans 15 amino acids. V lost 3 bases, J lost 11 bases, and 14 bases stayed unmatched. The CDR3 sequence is CASSLRQGWLHEAFF. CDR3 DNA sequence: TGTGCCAGCAGTTTGAGACAGGGGTGGCTACATGAGGCTTTCTTT.

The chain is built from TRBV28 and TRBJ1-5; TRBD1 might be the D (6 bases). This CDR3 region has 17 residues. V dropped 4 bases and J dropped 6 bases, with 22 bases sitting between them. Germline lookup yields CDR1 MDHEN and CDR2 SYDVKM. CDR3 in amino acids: CASSSLPGARIRQPQHF. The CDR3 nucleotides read TGTGCCAGCAGTTCCCTGCCAGGGGCAAGAATTCGTCAGCCCCAGCATTTT.